Following are 9 T cell receptor beta chains from one sample sequenced in a study of persistence of HIV-infected CD4 T cells. This was the immunoSEQ version 4 assay in survey mode. The data were produced by immunoSEQ multiplex PCR, yet TCRdb's version contains in-frame clones alone and is incomplete. The table records thousands of clones, 60% to 70% of them present only once. The stimulus was lysate of CMV-infected fibroblasts, 8.5 to 10 ug/mL. Responding CD4+ T cells were sorted by upregulation of both CD40 ligand and CD69. Their antigens are not known. The material was CD4+ T cells sorted from PBMCs after 18-hour stimulation, obtained from a patient who received antiretroviral therapy. The receptor set was obtained from an adult man with HIV who was CMV-seropositive.

The gene calls are TRBV6-5 and TRBJ1-2, with a weak D call TRBD1 (5 bases). The germline gives CDR1 MNHEY, CDR2 SVGAGI. The CDR3 spans 13 residues. V dropped 8 bases and J dropped 5 bases, with 15 bases sitting between them. CDR3 residues: CASGTRGPYGYTF. CDR3 nucleotides: TGTGCCAGCGGCACAAGGGGACCTTATGGCTACACCTTC.

The V and J genes are TRBV30 and TRBJ1-1, with D perhaps TRBD1 (6 bases). This CDR3 spans 13 amino acids. CDR1 is GTSNPN and CDR2 is SVGIG in the germline V gene (reference sequence). Trimming stripped 7 bases from V and 0 bases from J, with 12 bases between. The CDR3 loop is CAYHRVVNTEAFF. The CDR3 nucleotides read TGTGCCTACCACAGGGTCGTGAACACTGAAGCTTTCTTT.

In this sample, this clone is medium-sized. The chain has TRBV19 and TRBJ1-1, with D unresolved. The CDR3 is 11 residues long. The V end lost 7 bases, the J end lost 6 bases, and 9 bases lay between the germline ends. Germline lookup yields CDR1 LNHDA and CDR2 SQIVND (reference sequence). The chain's CDR3 is CASMGSAEAFF. CDR3 bases: TGTGCCAGTATGGGGTCGGCTGAAGCTTTCTTT.

The chain recombines TRBV7-8 with TRBJ1-3; 7 nucleotides agree with TRBD1. The V and J ends lost 1 base and 0 bases, in that order; junction bases with no gene match: 9. CDR3 length: 18 residues. Germline V gives CDR1 SGHVS, CDR2 FQNEAQ. In DNA, the CDR3 is TGTGCCAGCAGCTTAGAGGGGGCGGGGCCCCTCTCTGGAAACACCATATATTTT. It codes for CASSLEGAGPLSGNTIYF.

About this clone itself: The same CDR3 also results from other DNA sequences found in this sample. V and J are TRBV7-9 and TRBJ2-1, with D possibly being TRBD2 (5 bases). Trimming took off 4 bases at V and 0 bases at J, with 7 bases between the two ends. Germline V gives CDR1 SEHNR, CDR2 FQNEAQ (reference sequence). The CDR3 is 14 amino acids. The CDR3: CASSSGSSYNEQFF. The CDR3 DNA is TGTGCCAGCAGCTCGGGGAGCTCCTACAATGAGCAGTTCTTC. The whole variable domain, remainder taken from reference TRBV7-9 and TRBJ2-1, is DTGVSQNPRHKITKRGQNVTFRCDPISEHNRLYWYRQTLGQGPEFLTYFQNEAQLEKSRLLSDRFSAERPKGSFSTLEIQRTEQGDSAMYLCASSSGSSYNEQFFGPGTRLTVL.

The V call is TRBV4-2, the J call TRBJ2-5, with a possible D match to TRBD1 (7 bases). The ends were cut back, 4 bases at V and 1 base at J, with 25 bases in the middle. The CDR3 totals 19 residues. Germline lookup yields CDR1 LGHNA and CDR2 YNFKEQ. The CDR3 loop is CASSPPRRGRDLPQETQYF. In DNA form, the CDR3 reads TGTGCCAGCAGCCCCCCCCGGAGGGGGCGCGATTTGCCCCAAGAGACCCAGTACTTC.

The CDR3 is CASSPHRTANTEAFF. For the CDR3, the DNA is TGTGCCAGCAGTCCCCATCGTACCGCGAACACTGAAGCTTTCTTT. The chain carries TRBV6-2 or TRBV6-3 and TRBJ1-1, with D uncertain. CDR1 and CDR2 from the germline V gene are MNHEY and SVGEGT. Trimming pared 5 bases from V and 1 base from J, leaving 14 bases between. There are 15 residues in the CDR3.

By sample fraction, this clone is medium-sized. This rearrangement joins TRBV11-1 to TRBJ1-1; tentatively, D is TRBD1 (6 bases). The CDR3 runs 14 residues. The V gene's germline CDR1 is SGHAT and CDR2 FQDESV (reference sequence). The V end was cut by 5 bases, the J end by 1 base, with 11 bases between. The CDR3 region has the DNA TGTGCCAGCAGCGGTGGGGGCCGGAACACTGAAGCTTTCTTT. Translation: CASSGGGRNTEAFF.

The rearrangement uses TRBV4-2 and TRBJ2-1, with no clear D. Germline V CDR1 and CDR2: LGHNA, YNFKEQ. Trimming left V 1 base short and J 6 bases short, with 7 bases between. The CDR3 has 13 residues. CDR3 amino acids: CASSQGLPNEQFF. The DNA of the CDR3 is TGTGCCAGCAGCCAAGGACTTCCCAATGAGCAGTTCTTC.